Detailed here is one TCR beta chain. In this sample, this clonotype turned up many times. Its target antigen remains unknown. Base qualities are missing; no much larger clone stands one base away. These data belong to a study of CD8 T cells in ankylosing spondylitis (dated by TCRdb to the late 2010s). Regarding the study in general: The study set out to find disease-linked TCR variants by profiling T cell receptor beta repertoires in ankylosing spondylitis patients and healthy donors. Peripheral blood samples were taken, and synovial fluid was additionally collected from ankylosing spondylitis patients. In total, the full study cohort was made up of 108 healthy donors and about two dozen ankylosing spondylitis patients. What the study reported, not specific to this receptor: The disease-linked clones showed a CD8+ phenotype and occurred at relatively low frequencies in peripheral blood. A TCR beta motif made up of several highly homologous amino acid variants appeared to be characteristic of blood from ankylosing spondylitis patients. Some TCR beta motif variants had previously been reported in synovial fluid and blood of reactive arthritis patients, which suggested common disease-initiation mechanisms. The disease-linked clones were reported to be significantly enriched in matched synovial fluid samples from ankylosing spondylitis patients.

The run used an Illumina HiSeq 2500. Quantitative 5'-RACE with molecular barcodes was the method used to prepare the TCR beta libraries. The original methods were these. To identify disease-linked TCR variants, a new computational method was used, one built on a probabilistic model of VDJ rearrangement. The raw public reads went through TCRdb reprocessing: fastp at Q25, MiXCR clone calling, in-frame beta chains kept. Duplicate CDR3 protein sequences are folded into a single record with the most common DNA and genes. Clone size and V and J calls follow TCRdb, not the original study. The table for this sample lists fewer than 750,000 distinct CDR3 sequences; under 20% of them were counted only once. The ten largest make up 19% of the sample. The CDR3 has 14 amino acids, counting the end cysteine and phenylalanine. The DNA shown is the 42-base CDR3, in frame from base 1. For this chain, trimming is 6 bases at the V end and 5 bases at the J end, and the number of junction bases without a gene match is 2.

This chain joins TRBV12-3 or TRBV12-4 to TRBJ2-2, with 11 middle bases fitting TRBD1. The clonotype was recovered from a male donor with ankylosing spondylitis. Sample: blood, either unsorted or a sorted T cell fraction (not recorded which). The DNA sequence reads TGTGCCAGCAGGGGACAGGGGGTTACCGGGGAGCTGTTTTTT. Its product reads: CASRGQGVTGELFF.